Each of the 21 T cell receptor beta chains below was sequenced from the same sample in a study of human T cells and chemical hapten exposure. A single record per CDR3 protein comes from TCRdb applying MiXCR to the RACE reads. The sample yields some 190,000 distinct CDR3 sequences, approximately 20% seen once. Time point meaning: patch test 1, 2 weeks after DPC sensitization. The treatment denotes: therapeutic diphenylcyclopropenone sensitization with weekly scalp DPC. This specimen was whole blood, taken in connection with sensitization to the hapten diphenylcyclopropenone (DPC). Receptor source: a woman aged 45-60 years with alopecia areata. Some clones in this sample may be carry-over from other donors' samples.

This clonotype was observed a few times. The V call is TRBV10-3, the J call TRBJ2-2, with 8 bases fitting TRBD2. J lost 1 base, V lost 7 bases, and 5 bases had no gene match. Germline-derived CDR1 and CDR2 are ENHRY and SYGVKD. The CDR3 totals 15 residues. CDR3 sequence: CAITPGGRNTGELFF. DNA for the CDR3: TGTGCCATCACCCCGGGAGGGCGGAACACCGGGGAGCTGTTTTTT.

This clonotype came up many times. The gene calls are TRBV3-1 and TRBJ2-2; weak D call: TRBD1 (5 bases). This CDR3 contains 15 residues. Trimming shortened V by 6 bases and J by 6 bases, and 17 bases separated the two germline ends. Germline CDR1 LGHDT, CDR2 YNNKEL (reference sequence). The CDR3 nucleotides are TGTGCCAGCAGACCTACTCAGGGTAGAGCCGGGGAGCTGTTTTTT. Its protein is CASRPTQGRAGELFF.

The chain uses TRBV18 and TRBJ2-1, with 12 bases that match TRBD1. V lost 4 bases, J lost 9 bases, and 7 bases stayed unmatched. This CDR3 region has 15 residues. The germline gives CDR1 KGHSH, CDR2 LQKENI. CDR3 residues: CASSQGTGGQGEQFF. The CDR3 nucleotides read TGTGCCAGCTCACAGGGGACAGGGGGCCAGGGTGAGCAGTTCTTC.

This clonotype was counted between two and nine times. This chain joins TRBV20-1 and TRBJ2-2; TRBD1 might be the D (5 bases). This CDR3 is 14 amino acids long. Between the trimmed V and J ends, which lost 3 bases and 1 base, there was a span of 9 bases. The germline V gene encodes CDR1 DFQATT and CDR2 SNEGSKA (reference sequence). The CDR3 region is CSASDRLNTGELFF. CDR3 DNA: TGCAGTGCTAGCGACAGATTGAACACCGGGGAGCTGTTTTTT.

Only one count was recorded for this clonotype. The chain uses TRBV12-3 or TRBV12-4 and TRBJ2-7, with 8 bases that match TRBD2. CDR3 size: 15 residues. V shed 4 bases and J 3 bases; nucleotides not matched to a gene: 8. CDR3 sequence: CASSSTTSGDYEQYF. The CDR3 bases are TGTGCCAGCAGTTCGACTACTAGCGGAGACTACGAGCAGTACTTC.

The CDR3 DNA sequence: TGCAGTGCTAGAGATCTAGGCAGACTCTCCTACGAGCAGTACTTC. It specifies CSARDLGRLSYEQYF. The chain links TRBV20-1 to TRBJ2-7; no clear D. V gave up 0 bases and J gave up 0 bases, with 12 bases separating them. Germline loops: CDR1 DFQATT, CDR2 SNEGSKA (reference sequence). The CDR3 is 15 residues long.

This clonotype came up a few times. This chain joins TRBV19 and TRBJ2-3, with no clear D. With 1 base removed from V and 2 bases from J, the gap between germline ends came to 10 bases. This CDR3 comprises 15 residues. Germline values: CDR1 LNHDA, CDR2 SQIVND (reference sequence). The CDR3 is CASSIVGSLTDTQYF. CDR3 sequence (DNA): TGTGCCAGTAGTATAGTCGGCAGCCTCACAGATACGCAGTATTTT.

About this clonotype: The germline gene is not matched at one end of the junction; a read error may be the cause. V is TRBV7-3 and J is TRBJ2-5; D may be TRBD1 or TRBD2 (5 bases each). In germline, CDR1 is SGHTA, CDR2 FQGTGA. The CDR3 has 14 residues. CDR3 region: CASSLDGTSLAQCF. The DNA for the CDR3 is TGTGCCAGCAGCTTGGACGGGACGTCACTGGCCCAGTGCTTC.

The gene calls are TRBV6-5 and TRBJ2-1; 10 positions match TRBD1. CDR1 and CDR2 (germline): MNHEY, SVGAGI. Trimming took 0 bases from V and 6 from J; bases not matched to a gene: 11. The CDR3 has 18 amino acids. In DNA form, the CDR3 reads TGTGCCAGCAGTTACTCCTCTCCGGGACAGGGGTTTCCCAATGAGCAGTTCTTC. Translation gives CASSYSSPGQGFPNEQFF.

This clonotype has just a few counts. For the CDR3, the DNA is TGTGCCAGCAGTCAAGCGGGAGGGCCCCTCAATGAGCAGTTCTTC. Translation: CASSQAGGPLNEQFF. The genes are TRBV6-6 and TRBJ2-1; 10 bases line up with TRBD2. CDR1 is MNHNY, CDR2 SVGAGI, per germline (reference sequence). This CDR3 has 15 amino acids. With V trimmed by 5 bases and J by 6 bases, 7 bases remained unmatched.

The V and J genes are TRBV6-5 and TRBJ1-1, with D unresolved. Trimming took 0 bases from V and 6 from J, leaving 11 bases between them. This CDR3 has 14 residues. From germline, CDR1 is MNHEY and CDR2 SVGAGI. CDR3: CASSYSMTAAEAFF. In nucleotides, the CDR3 is TGTGCCAGCAGTTACTCGATGACGGCGGCTGAAGCTTTCTTT.

The chain joins TRBV5-1 to TRBJ1-1, with 8 positions matching TRBD1. Germline assignment: CDR1 SGHRS and CDR2 YFSETQ. The CDR3 spans 15 residues. V lost 3 bases to trimming and J lost 1 base; unmatched junction nucleotides: 5. The CDR3 sequence is CASSSGQGTNTEAFF. CDR3 bases: TGCGCCAGCAGCTCTGGACAGGGAACGAACACTGAAGCTTTCTTT.

The chain uses TRBV12-3 or TRBV12-4 and TRBJ1-1; D is unresolved. The length of the CDR3 is 15 residues. V gave up 7 bases and J gave up 0 bases, with 15 bases separating them. The CDR3 region is CASTNVGRLNTEAFF. In nucleotides, the CDR3 is TGTGCCAGCACCAACGTTGGGCGGTTGAACACTGAAGCTTTCTTT.

This clonotype was seen more than once but under ten times. The J gene is TRBJ2-1, the V gene TRBV11-2; 12 nucleotides match TRBD2. Germline CDR1 SGHAT, CDR2 FQNNGV. V gave up 6 bases and J gave up 1 base; unmatched junction bases: 10. The CDR3 sequence is 18 residues long. This chain's CDR3 is CASSSSGRVVGSYNEQFF. In DNA, the CDR3 is TGTGCCAGCAGTTCTAGCGGGAGGGTAGTTGGTTCCTACAATGAGCAGTTCTTC. Combining the CDR3 with reference TRBV11-2 and TRBJ2-1 gives the whole variable domain EAGVAQSPRYKIIEKRQSVAFWCNPISGHATLYWYQQILGQGPKLLIQFQNNGVVDDSQLPKDRFSAERLKGVDSTLKIQPAKLEDSAVYLCASSSSGRVVGSYNEQFFGPGTRLTVL.

This clonotype was observed a handful of times. The chain has TRBV5-1 and TRBJ1-5; no reliable D call. There are 13 residues in the CDR3. The germline gives CDR1 SGHRS, CDR2 YFSETQ. Trimming removed 0 bases at V and 6 bases at J, with 7 bases between. This CDR3 is CASSLAEGQPQHF. The CDR3 DNA reads as TGCGCCAGCAGCTTGGCCGAGGGTCAGCCCCAGCATTTT.

Details on this clonotype: This could be a read error, since a much larger clone is one nucleotide away. The chain couples TRBV30 to TRBJ2-5; 10 bases are shared with TRBD2. The trim removed 2 bases at V and 3 bases at J, leaving 15 bases unmatched. The germline gives CDR1 GTSNPN, CDR2 SVGIG (reference sequence). The CDR3 is 18 amino acids. The CDR3 nucleotides are TGTGCCTGGAGTCCCTCCGGGACTAGCGAGGCCAGGGAAGAGACCCAGTACTTC. It specifies CAWSPSGTSEAREETQYF. The entire variable domain, with the rest obtained from reference TRBV30 and TRBJ2-5, is as follows: SQTIHQWPATLVQPVGSPLSLECTVEGTSNPNLYWYRQAAGRGLQLLFYSVGIGQISSEVPQNLSASRPQDRQFILSSKKLLLSDSGFYLCAWSPSGTSEAREETQYFGPGTRLLVL.

In this sample, this clonotype turned up a few times. The V and J genes are TRBV6-5 and TRBJ2-1; 7 bases match TRBD2. The CDR3 has 15 residues. V gave up 6 bases and J gave up 7 bases; unmatched junction bases: 12. The germline gives CDR1 MNHEY, CDR2 SVGAGI. The DNA of the CDR3 is TGTGCCAGCAGAATCAGCGGGACCCCACCGAATGAGCAGTTCTTC. Encoded protein: CASRISGTPPNEQFF.

The chain has TRBV5-1 and TRBJ1-1, with D perhaps TRBD1 (5 bases). Germline V gives CDR1 SGHRS, CDR2 YFSETQ. The CDR3 covers 15 residues. V was pared by 4 bases and J by 1 base, with 14 bases between. This CDR3 is CASSPGGAGNTEAFF. In DNA form, the CDR3 reads TGCGCCAGCAGCCCCGGAGGGGCCGGGAACACTGAAGCTTTCTTT.

The sample holds many counts of this clonotype. The rearrangement links TRBV6-5 to TRBJ1-1; D gene ambiguous. The CDR3 length is 14 residues. V gave up 1 base and J gave up 2 bases, with 8 bases separating them. Germline CDR1 reads MNHEY; CDR2 reads SVGAGI. CDR3 sequence (DNA): TGTGCCAGCAGTTACTATAGGGAAAACACTGAAGCTTTCTTT. This sequence encodes CASSYYRENTEAFF.

This sequence joins TRBV29-1 and TRBJ1-5, with 8 bases lining up with TRBD1. This CDR3 comprises 15 residues. V trimming: 8 bases; J trimming: 6 bases; junction bases outside the gene matches: 15. The V gene's germline CDR1 is SQVTM and CDR2 ANQGSEA. This CDR3 is CSSPADREKGQPQHF. The CDR3 DNA reads TGCAGCTCCCCGGCGGACAGGGAAAAGGGTCAGCCCCAGCATTTT.

The chain carries TRBV6-1 and TRBJ2-1; 8 nucleotides line up with TRBD1. CDR3 length: 14 residues. Germline CDR1 reads MNHNS; CDR2 reads SASEGT. With V trimmed by 7 bases and J by 8 bases, 10 bases remained unmatched. CDR3 bases: TGTGCCAGCACACCAGGACAGGGTAAGGATGAGCAGTTCTTC. Its protein product is CASTPGQGKDEQFF.